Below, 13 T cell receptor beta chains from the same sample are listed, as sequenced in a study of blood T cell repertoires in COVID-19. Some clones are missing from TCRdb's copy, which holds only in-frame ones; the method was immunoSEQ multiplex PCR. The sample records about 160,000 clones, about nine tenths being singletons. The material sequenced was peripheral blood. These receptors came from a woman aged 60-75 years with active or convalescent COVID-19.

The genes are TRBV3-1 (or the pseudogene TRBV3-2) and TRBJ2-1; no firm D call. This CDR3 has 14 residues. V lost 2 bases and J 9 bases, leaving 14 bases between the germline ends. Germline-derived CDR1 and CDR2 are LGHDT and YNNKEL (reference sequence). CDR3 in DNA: TGTGCCAGCAGCCAAAGGTCCGTAGCAGCTGAGCAGTTCTTC. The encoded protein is CASSQRSVAAEQFF.

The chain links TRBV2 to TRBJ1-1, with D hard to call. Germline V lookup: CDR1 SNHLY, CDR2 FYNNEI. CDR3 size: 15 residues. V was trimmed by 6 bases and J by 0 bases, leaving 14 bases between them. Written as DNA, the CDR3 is TGTGCCAGCAGGGAGGGATCACTCGTGAACACTGAAGCTTTCTTT. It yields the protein CASREGSLVNTEAFF.

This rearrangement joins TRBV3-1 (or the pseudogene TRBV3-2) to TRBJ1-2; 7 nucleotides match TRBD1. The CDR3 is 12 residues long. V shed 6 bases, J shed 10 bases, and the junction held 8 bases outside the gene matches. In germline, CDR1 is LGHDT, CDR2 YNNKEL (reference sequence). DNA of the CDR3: TGTGCCAGCAGTCCGAACAGGGGCGCCTACACCTTC. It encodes CASSPNRGAYTF.

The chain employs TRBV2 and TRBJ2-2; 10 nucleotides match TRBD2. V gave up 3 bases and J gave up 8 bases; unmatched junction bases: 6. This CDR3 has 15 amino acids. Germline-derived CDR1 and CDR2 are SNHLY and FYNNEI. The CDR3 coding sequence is TGTGCCAGCAGTGATCGGCTAGCGGGGGCAGGGGAGCTGTTTTTT. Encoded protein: CASSDRLAGAGELFF.

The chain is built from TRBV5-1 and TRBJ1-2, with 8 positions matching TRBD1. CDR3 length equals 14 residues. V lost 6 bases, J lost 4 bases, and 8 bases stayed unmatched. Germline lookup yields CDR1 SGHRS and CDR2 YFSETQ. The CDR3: CASTPTGGGYGYTF. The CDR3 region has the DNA TGCGCCAGCACCCCCACAGGGGGGGGCTATGGCTACACCTTC.

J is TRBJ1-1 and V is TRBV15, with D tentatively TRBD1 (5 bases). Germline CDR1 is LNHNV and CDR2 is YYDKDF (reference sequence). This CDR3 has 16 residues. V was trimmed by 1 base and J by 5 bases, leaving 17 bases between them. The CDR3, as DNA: TGTGCCACCAGCAGAGCCCGGTTACAGGAGGGGACTGAAGCTTTCTTT. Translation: CATSRARLQEGTEAFF.

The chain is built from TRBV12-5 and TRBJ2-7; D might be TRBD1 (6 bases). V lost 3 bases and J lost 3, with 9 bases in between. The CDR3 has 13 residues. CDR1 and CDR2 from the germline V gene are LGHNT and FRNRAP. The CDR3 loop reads CASGFGQIYEQYF. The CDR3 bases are TGTGCTAGTGGTTTCGGACAGATCTACGAGCAGTACTTC.

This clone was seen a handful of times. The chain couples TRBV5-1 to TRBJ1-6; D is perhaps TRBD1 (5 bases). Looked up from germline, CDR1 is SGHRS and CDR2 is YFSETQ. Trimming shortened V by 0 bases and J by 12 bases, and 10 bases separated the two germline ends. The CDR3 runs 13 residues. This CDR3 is CASSLAGVEPLHF. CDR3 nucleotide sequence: TGCGCCAGCAGCTTGGCGGGGGTTGAACCCCTCCACTTT.

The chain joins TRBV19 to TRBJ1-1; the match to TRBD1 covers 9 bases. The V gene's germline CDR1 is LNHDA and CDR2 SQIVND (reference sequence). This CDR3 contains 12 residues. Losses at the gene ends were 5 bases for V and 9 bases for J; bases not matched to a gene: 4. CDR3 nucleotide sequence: TGTGCCAGTAGTGAACAGGGGGCGAAAGCTTTCTTT. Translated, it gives CASSEQGAKAFF.

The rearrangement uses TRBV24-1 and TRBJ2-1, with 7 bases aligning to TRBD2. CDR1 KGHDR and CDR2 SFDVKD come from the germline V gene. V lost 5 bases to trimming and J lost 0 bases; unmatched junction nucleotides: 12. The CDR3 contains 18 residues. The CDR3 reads CATSATPGEGRSYNEQFF. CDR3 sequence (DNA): TGTGCCACCAGTGCCACCCCTGGGGAGGGACGCTCCTACAATGAGCAGTTCTTC.

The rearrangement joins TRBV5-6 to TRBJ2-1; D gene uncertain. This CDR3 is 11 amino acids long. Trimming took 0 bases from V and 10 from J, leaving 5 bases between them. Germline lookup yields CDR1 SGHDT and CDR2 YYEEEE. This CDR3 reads CASSLVSEQFF. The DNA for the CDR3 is TGTGCCAGCAGCTTGGTATCCGAGCAGTTCTTC.

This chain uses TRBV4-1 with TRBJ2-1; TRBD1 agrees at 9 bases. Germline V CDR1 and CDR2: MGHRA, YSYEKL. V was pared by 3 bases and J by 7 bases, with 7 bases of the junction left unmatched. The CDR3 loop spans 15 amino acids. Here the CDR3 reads CASSHPQGALNEQFF. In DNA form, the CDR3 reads TGCGCCAGCAGCCACCCACAGGGGGCGTTGAATGAGCAGTTCTTC.

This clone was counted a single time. This chain's CDR3 is CASSIPTGGLYEQYF. The CDR3 DNA reads TGTGCCAGTAGTATCCCGACAGGGGGCTTGTACGAGCAGTACTTC. The gene calls are TRBV19 and TRBJ2-7; TRBD1 matches at 10 bases. V gave up 3 bases and J gave up 4 bases; unmatched junction bases: 6. The CDR3 spans 15 residues. Germline values: CDR1 LNHDA, CDR2 SQIVND (reference sequence).